This is a list of T cell receptor beta chains from one sample in a study of T cells in Graves' hyperthyroidism and ophthalmopathy. One entry per CDR3 protein, called by TCRdb with MiXCR from the multiplex PCR reads. The table has a few hundred thousand distinct CDR3 sequences, 15% to 19% seen once. The sample taken for sequencing was blood. The receptors shown here come from a woman under 30 with Graves' hyperthyroidism. Both conserved end residues are part of each CDR3. The D gene is left open where the match is weak. Size values are once, few and many counts, or a class for expanded clones, and some rows have none.

many,TRBV11-2,NA,TRBJ2-3,CASSLGPETLGPDTQYF
many,TRBV18,TRBD1,TRBJ1-1,CASSPGRGPGNTEAFF
few,TRBV20-1,NA,TRBJ1-1,CSATVSDTEAFF
NA,TRBV7-9,TRBD2,TRBJ2-1,CASSLRRSGLHNEQFF
many,TRBV28,NA,TRBJ2-1,CASSLEGYHNEQFF
NA,TRBV6-1,NA,TRBJ1-1,CASSEEWDLYTEAFF
many,TRBV11-2,NA,TRBJ1-4,CASSRGANEKLFF
NA,TRBV5-6,NA,TRBJ1-5,CASSFAGMDQPQHF
few,TRBV7-2,NA,TRBJ2-1,CASTYYTAGEQFF
NA,TRBV20-1,TRBD1,TRBJ1-5,CSAMGQSNQPQHF
NA,TRBV24-1,NA,TRBJ1-6,CATSAGREHSPLHF
few,TRBV2,NA,TRBJ1-4,CASSERVANEKLFF
many,TRBV15,NA,TRBJ1-5,CATSRDPTEQPQHF
few,TRBV6-4,TRBD1,TRBJ1-6,CASRPTGERSPLHF
few,TRBV19,NA,TRBJ1-1,CASSIQPGRPEAFF
NA,TRBV6-1,TRBD2,TRBJ2-7,CASTTGTSGTYEQYF
once,TRBV7-9,TRBD1,TRBJ2-4,CASSSLGQGENIQYF
few,TRBV6-1,NA,TRBJ1-5,CASSEANLSNQPQHF
many,TRBV6-2/TRBV6-3,NA,TRBJ1-5,CASSSATGYNQPQHF
NA,TRBV6-5,TRBD1,TRBJ1-2,CASSYTLTGGGYGYTF
many,TRBV3-1,NA,TRBJ2-1,CASSPRGAGPYNEQFF
many,TRBV2,NA,TRBJ1-5,CASSEAVGPSNQPQHF
NA,TRBV6-5,NA,TRBJ1-1,CASSYSTGSGAFF
many,TRBV11-2,NA,TRBJ1-6,CASGPGHFNSPLHF
many,TRBV28,NA,TRBJ2-7,CASSLSASGDEQYF
NA,TRBV12-3/TRBV12-4,TRBD1,TRBJ1-6,CASSTGASPLHF
NA,TRBV28,NA,TRBJ1-1,CASSLIGPGGTEAFF
NA,TRBV20-1,NA,TRBJ1-6,CSAPLTGVGNSPLHF
many,TRBV29-1,TRBD1,TRBJ1-1,CSVVPRQGAEPTEAFF
many,TRBV11-2,NA,TRBJ2-3,CASSFALTDTQYF
NA,TRBV7-9,TRBD1,TRBJ1-5,CASSPGRGRFGQPQHF
NA,TRBV20-1,TRBD1,TRBJ2-7,CSANSGGAYEQYF
many,TRBV20-1,TRBD1,TRBJ1-4,CSAGGQGEYGEKLFF
few,TRBV9,NA,TRBJ2-1,CASSVGPGTYEQFF
many,TRBV18,TRBD2,TRBJ2-1,CASSPPGRDNEQFF
many,TRBV28,NA,TRBJ1-1,CASSRGGKNTEAFF
many,TRBV7-2,NA,TRBJ1-4,CASSLGGGLTEKLFF
few,TRBV19,NA,TRBJ2-1,CATQAGRVRNEQFF
few,TRBV5-1,TRBD2,TRBJ2-2,CASSQTSGRASGELFF
few,TRBV19,TRBD1,TRBJ2-7,CASSQKTGWSYEQYF
NA,TRBV5-1,NA,TRBJ2-5,CASHSPGGRETQYF
NA,TRBV14,NA,TRBJ1-2,CASSPGSWGGCTF
few,TRBV6-1,NA,TRBJ2-7,CASSVTLESYEQYF
many,TRBV28,NA,TRBJ1-2,CASSVPGVSGYTF
NA,TRBV11-3,TRBD1,TRBJ2-7,CASSLGDSLGEQYF
many,TRBV7-9,TRBD1,TRBJ2-7,CASSLVQQGVYEQYF
many,TRBV28,TRBD2,TRBJ2-1,CASSTSGRWNEQFF
NA,TRBV20-1,NA,TRBJ2-2,CSARYPALFF
few,TRBV20-1,NA,TRBJ2-4,CSARGDRKNIQYF
many,TRBV18,NA,TRBJ2-1,CASSPFPTWEQFF
NA,TRBV20-1,TRBD2,TRBJ2-7,CSARTSGNYEQYF
NA,TRBV19,NA,TRBJ1-1,CASSIGQGAEAFF
NA,TRBV20-1,NA,TRBJ1-5,CSARWAVGSNQPQHF
few,TRBV5-1,NA,TRBJ1-5,CASSLEGVQPQHF
NA,TRBV19,NA,TRBJ2-2,CASKGPPVSLNTGELFF
many,TRBV7-2,NA,TRBJ1-1,CASSLESIRNTEAFF
NA,TRBV11-2,NA,TRBJ1-1,CASSLEGDGTEAFF
NA,TRBV20-1,TRBD2,TRBJ2-1,CSARDGTSGLYNEQFF
NA,TRBV6-1,TRBD1,TRBJ2-2,CASTGQGGGELFF